Below are 27 T cell receptor beta chains sequenced from a single sample in a study of blood T cell repertoires in COVID-19. This table comes from immunoSEQ multiplex PCR, and its TCRdb copy is limited to in-frame clones, with some not included. This table has 250,000 to 400,000 clones, 90% appearing once. The material sequenced was peripheral blood. These receptors originate from a woman under 40 with COVID-19, enrolled during active disease.

V is TRBV5-4 and J is TRBJ2-7, with D possibly being TRBD1 (5 bases). V gave up 2 bases and J gave up 4 bases, with 16 bases separating them. This CDR3 is 15 amino acids long. CDR1 and CDR2 from the germline V gene are SGHNT and YYREEE (reference sequence). The CDR3 is CASSLQDGIGYEQYF. The CDR3 DNA reads TGTGCCAGCAGCTTACAGGACGGAATTGGGTACGAGCAGTACTTC.

The chain carries TRBV7-9 and TRBJ2-2; D gene ambiguous. V gave up 1 base and J gave up 1 base, with 7 bases separating them. CDR3 length equals 15 residues. Germline CDR1 and CDR2: SEHNR and FQNEAQ (reference sequence). CDR3 sequence: CASSLDRQNTGELFF. CDR3 nucleotides: TGTGCCAGCAGCTTAGATAGACAGAACACCGGGGAGCTGTTTTTT.

This clone occurred once. The CDR3 here is CSVLPAANEKLFF. CDR3 DNA: TGCAGCGTTTTGCCGGCGGCTAATGAAAAACTGTTTTTT. The rearrangement links TRBV29-1 to TRBJ1-4; no firm D call. V shed 5 bases and J shed 3 bases, with 10 bases lying between them. Germline V lookup: CDR1 SQVTM, CDR2 ANQGSEA. This CDR3 is 13 amino acids long.

This chain joins TRBV27 and TRBJ1-2; D not certain. Germline V gives CDR1 MNHEY, CDR2 SMNVEV (reference sequence). Trimming pared 2 bases from V and 2 bases from J, leaving 6 bases between. This CDR3 has 13 residues. CDR3 in amino acids: CASSLQANYGYTF. CDR3 DNA sequence: TGTGCCAGCAGTTTACAGGCGAACTATGGCTACACCTTC.

The rearrangement uses TRBV18 and TRBJ1-5, with D possibly TRBD1 on 6 matching bases. CDR1 is KGHSH and CDR2 is LQKENI in the germline V gene. Trimming left V 4 bases short and J 0 bases short, with 10 bases between. The CDR3 has 15 residues. The CDR3 loop reads CASSQQGYSNQPQHF. The CDR3 DNA follows: TGTGCCAGCTCACAACAGGGCTATAGCAATCAGCCCCAGCATTTT.

This chain links TRBV20-1 with TRBJ1-2; 9 bases are shared with TRBD1. V lost 3 bases and J lost 2; bases outside the gene matches: 7. The CDR3 has 15 amino acids. The germline V gene encodes CDR1 DFQATT and CDR2 SNEGSKA (reference sequence). This CDR3 is CSASNRDRVNYGYTF. In DNA form, the CDR3 reads TGCAGTGCTAGTAACCGGGACAGGGTAAACTATGGCTACACCTTC.

This clone has a handful of counts. The V call is TRBV27, the J call TRBJ1-2; weak D call: TRBD1 (6 bases). CDR1 is MNHEY and CDR2 is SMNVEV in the germline V gene (reference sequence). Trimming pared 5 bases from V and 8 bases from J, leaving 18 bases between. The CDR3 spans 14 residues. The CDR3 sequence is CASSPLGGRWGYTF. Written as DNA, the CDR3 is TGTGCCAGCAGTCCCCTCGGGGGGCGGTGGGGCTACACCTTC.

This clone was recorded once. The V and J genes are TRBV7-9 and TRBJ2-2; D is unresolved. The CDR3 consists of 16 residues. From germline, CDR1 is SEHNR and CDR2 FQNEAQ (reference sequence). Trimming removed 4 bases at V and 2 bases at J, with 14 bases between. CDR3 loop: CASSSHPGFNTGELFF. CDR3 DNA sequence: TGTGCCAGCAGCTCCCACCCGGGTTTTAACACCGGGGAGCTGTTTTTT. Together with reference TRBV7-9 and TRBJ2-2, the CDR3 gives the full variable domain: DTGVSQNPRHKITKRGQNVTFRCDPISEHNRLYWYRQTLGQGPEFLTYFQNEAQLEKSRLLSDRFSAERPKGSFSTLEIQRTEQGDSAMYLCASSSHPGFNTGELFFGEGSRLTVL.

The chain couples TRBV7-2 to TRBJ2-7; D not resolved. This CDR3 is built from 14 residues. The ends were cut back, 1 base at V and 3 bases at J, with 10 bases in the middle. Germline V gene data show CDR1 as SGHTA and CDR2 as FQGNSA. CDR3 loop: CASSLVSEIYEQYF. For the CDR3, the DNA is TGTGCCAGCAGCTTAGTCTCAGAAATCTACGAGCAGTACTTC.

This chain joins TRBV30 and TRBJ1-2; 7 bases are shared with TRBD1. Germline lookup yields CDR1 GTSNPN and CDR2 SVGIG (reference sequence). J lost 6 bases, V lost 3 bases, and 4 bases had no gene match. The CDR3 is 12 residues long. The CDR3 nucleotides are TGTGCCTGGAGCCCAACAGGGGATGGCTACACCTTC. Protein sequence: CAWSPTGDGYTF.

V usage is TRBV5-1 and J usage is TRBJ1-6; 8 positions agree with TRBD1. From germline, CDR1 is SGHRS and CDR2 YFSETQ. The V segment lost 5 bases and the J segment 11 bases; nucleotides outside the gene matches: 6. The CDR3 has 13 residues. The CDR3 coding sequence is TGCGCCAGCAGGGACGGACAGGGTACACCCCTCCACTTT. Translation gives CASRDGQGTPLHF.

The chain uses TRBV5-1 and TRBJ1-1, with D hard to call. In germline, CDR1 is SGHRS, CDR2 YFSETQ. Deletions cut 1 base from V and 6 bases from J, with 13 bases between. This CDR3 has 14 residues. This CDR3 reads CASSLLGGGSEAFF. The CDR3 region has the DNA TGCGCCAGCAGCTTGCTTGGAGGCGGCTCTGAAGCTTTCTTT. Full variable domain (outside the CDR3, taken from reference TRBV5-1 and TRBJ1-1): KAGVTQTPRYLIKTRGQQVTLSCSPISGHRSVSWYQQTPGQGLQFLFEYFSETQRNKGNFPGRFSGRQFSNSRSEMNVSTLELGDSALYLCASSLLGGGSEAFFGQGTRLTVV.

This clone showed up just once. This chain joins TRBV11-2 and TRBJ1-2; the D gene is possibly TRBD1 (6 bases). This CDR3 contains 14 residues. V was pared by 5 bases and J by 4 bases, with 14 bases between. Germline CDR1 and CDR2: SGHAT and FQNNGV. CDR3 sequence: CASSPIGGAYGYTF. Written as DNA, the CDR3 is TGTGCCAGCAGCCCTATTGGGGGGGCCTATGGCTACACCTTC.

The J gene is TRBJ2-5, the V gene TRBV13, with 11 positions matching TRBD2. The CDR3 consists of 17 residues. V lost 5 bases, J lost 3 bases, and 11 bases stayed unmatched. In germline, CDR1 is PRHDT, CDR2 FYEKMQ (reference sequence). The CDR3 DNA follows: TGTGCCAGCAGCCCGGGACTAGCGGAACCTCTGGAAGAGACCCAGTACTTC. This translates into CASSPGLAEPLEETQYF.

The chain is built from TRBV11-2 and TRBJ2-1; TRBD2 matches at 9 bases. CDR1 is SGHAT and CDR2 is FQNNGV in the germline V gene. Trimming took 3 bases from V and 2 from J; bases not matched to a gene: 8. This CDR3 has 17 amino acids. The CDR3 region has the DNA TGTGCCAGCAGCTTGGATATAGCGGGAGTACCCTACAATGAGCAGTTCTTC. Its protein is CASSLDIAGVPYNEQFF.

The V and J genes are TRBV2 and TRBJ1-1; tentatively, D is TRBD1 (6 bases). Trimming cost V 6 bases and J 2 bases, with 16 bases left between them. CDR1 SNHLY and CDR2 FYNNEI come from the germline V gene. This CDR3 region has 15 residues. CDR3 protein: CASSGYGQQNTEAFF. The CDR3 bases are TGTGCCAGCAGCGGATACGGACAGCAAAACACTGAAGCTTTCTTT. Complete variable domain (other parts from reference TRBV2 and TRBJ1-1): EPEVTQTPSHQVTQMGQEVILRCVPISNHLYFYWYRQILGQKVEFLVSFYNNEISEKSEIFDDQFSVERPDGSNFTLKIRSTKLEDSAMYFCASSGYGQQNTEAFFGQGTRLTVV.

This chain joins TRBV6-4 and TRBJ2-1; maybe TRBD2 (6 bases). The length of the CDR3 is 15 residues. The V gene lost 4 bases and the J gene lost 0 bases, with 10 bases spanning the gap. Germline V gene lookup returns CDR1 MRHNA and CDR2 SNTAGT. The CDR3 nucleotides read TGTGCCAGCAGTGGGTCAGCGGGCTCCTACAATGAGCAGTTCTTC. Its translation is CASSGSAGSYNEQFF.

This chain uses TRBV30 with TRBJ2-1; 9 bases are a match to TRBD2. CDR1 is GTSNPN and CDR2 is SVGIG in the germline V gene (reference sequence). Unmatched junction bases numbered 7, after V lost 5 bases and J lost 8 bases. CDR3 length equals 13 residues. CDR3 sequence (DNA): TGTGCCTGGGACTTTAGCGGGAGCGATGAGCAGTTCTTC. It is translated as CAWDFSGSDEQFF.

This chain uses TRBV19 with TRBJ2-3; possible D gene TRBD2, 6 bases. Germline V CDR1 and CDR2: LNHDA, SQIVND (reference sequence). The CDR3 has 16 amino acids. The V gene lost 1 base and the J gene lost 0 bases, with 11 bases spanning the gap. CDR3 residues: CASSIVSGGSTDTQYF. The CDR3 nucleotides are TGTGCCAGTAGTATAGTTAGCGGAGGAAGCACAGATACGCAGTATTTT.

The chain joins TRBV29-1 to TRBJ2-1, with 8 nucleotides matching TRBD2. The CDR3 totals 15 residues. J gave up 0 bases and V 4 bases, and 5 bases lay outside the gene matches. Germline CDR1 reads SQVTM; CDR2 reads ANQGSEA. This chain's CDR3 is CSVVSGSGSYNEQFF. The CDR3 region has the DNA TGCAGCGTTGTAAGCGGGAGCGGCTCCTACAATGAGCAGTTCTTC.

The chain uses TRBV12-5 and TRBJ2-1; TRBD2 is a possible D gene (5 bases). This CDR3 is 11 amino acids long. Per germline, CDR1 LGHNT and CDR2 FRNRAP. Trimming shortened V by 6 bases and J by 7 bases, and 7 bases separated the two germline ends. The CDR3 region has the DNA TGTGCTAGTGGAAGGGAGAATGAGCAGTTCTTC. Its translation: CASGRENEQFF. The complete variable domain, with remaining parts taken from reference TRBV12-5 and TRBJ2-1, reads DARVTQTPRHKVTEMGQEVTMRCQPILGHNTVFWYRQTMMQGLELLAYFRNRAPLDDSGMPKDRFSAEMPDATLATLKIQPSEPRDSAVYFCASGRENEQFFGPGTRLTVL.

The chain combines TRBV6-1 with TRBJ1-2; D remains unclear. Germline V gene data show CDR1 as MNHNS and CDR2 as SASEGT. CDR3 length: 14 residues. V was trimmed by 1 base and J by 1 base, leaving 7 bases between them. The CDR3 reads CASSEGPNNYGYTF. CDR3 DNA: TGTGCCAGCAGTGAAGGGCCGAATAACTATGGCTACACCTTC.

This clone was seen once. For the CDR3, the DNA is TGCAGTGCTTCTAACACAGATACGCAGTATTTT. This sequence encodes CSASNTDTQYF. The chain links TRBV20-1 to TRBJ2-3; D call uncertain. Trimming cost V 5 bases and J 2 bases, with 5 bases left between them. Germline V gives CDR1 DFQATT, CDR2 SNEGSKA (reference sequence). The CDR3 loop spans 11 amino acids.

This clone was seen a single time. CDR3 sequence: CASHPGGLAGEFVNEQFF. CDR3 coding DNA: TGCGCCAGCCATCCGGGGGGACTAGCGGGAGAGTTTGTCAATGAGCAGTTCTTC. The chain has TRBV5-1 and TRBJ2-1; 14 nucleotides match TRBD2. CDR1 is SGHRS, CDR2 YFSETQ, per germline. The length of the CDR3 is 18 residues. J was trimmed by 6 bases and V by 7 bases; bases with no gene match: 15.

The chain links TRBV30 to TRBJ2-5; 7 bases match TRBD2. J lost 5 bases, V lost 4 bases, and 10 bases had no gene match. Per germline, CDR1 GTSNPN and CDR2 SVGIG (reference sequence). The CDR3 consists of 14 residues. Here the CDR3 reads CAWTPGRGVETQYF. The CDR3 DNA reads as TGTGCCTGGACCCCGGGGAGGGGTGTTGAGACCCAGTACTTC.

The V and J genes are TRBV5-1 and TRBJ1-1; no firm D call. The ends were cut back, 4 bases at V and 1 base at J, with 17 bases in the middle. Germline V gene sequence: CDR1 SGHRS, CDR2 YFSETQ. The CDR3 runs 16 residues. DNA for the CDR3: TGCGCCAGCAGCGCCCGGGGAACTAGGTCGAACACTGAAGCTTTCTTT. Translated, it gives CASSARGTRSNTEAFF. The whole variable domain, remainder taken from reference TRBV5-1 and TRBJ1-1, is KAGVTQTPRYLIKTRGQQVTLSCSPISGHRSVSWYQQTPGQGLQFLFEYFSETQRNKGNFPGRFSGRQFSNSRSEMNVSTLELGDSALYLCASSARGTRSNTEAFFGQGTRLTVV.

This clone is a singleton in its sample. The CDR3 DNA follows: TGTGCCAGCAGTTTAGGGGCGCAGGGAAACTATGGCTACACCTTC. Translation: CASSLGAQGNYGYTF. This chain uses TRBV28 with TRBJ1-2; tentative D call: TRBD1 (5 bases). V gave up 2 bases and J gave up 2 bases, with 12 bases separating them. This CDR3 is 15 amino acids long. The germline gives CDR1 MDHEN, CDR2 SYDVKM.